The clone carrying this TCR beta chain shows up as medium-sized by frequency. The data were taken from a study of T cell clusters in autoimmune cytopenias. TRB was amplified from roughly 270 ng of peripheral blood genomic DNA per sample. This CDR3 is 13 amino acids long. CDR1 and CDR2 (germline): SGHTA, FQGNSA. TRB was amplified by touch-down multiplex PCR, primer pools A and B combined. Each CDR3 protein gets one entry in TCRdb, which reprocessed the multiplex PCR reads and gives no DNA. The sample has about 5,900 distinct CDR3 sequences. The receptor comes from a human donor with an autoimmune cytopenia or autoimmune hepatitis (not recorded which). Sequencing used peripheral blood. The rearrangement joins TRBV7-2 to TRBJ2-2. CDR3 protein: CASSLALTGELFF.